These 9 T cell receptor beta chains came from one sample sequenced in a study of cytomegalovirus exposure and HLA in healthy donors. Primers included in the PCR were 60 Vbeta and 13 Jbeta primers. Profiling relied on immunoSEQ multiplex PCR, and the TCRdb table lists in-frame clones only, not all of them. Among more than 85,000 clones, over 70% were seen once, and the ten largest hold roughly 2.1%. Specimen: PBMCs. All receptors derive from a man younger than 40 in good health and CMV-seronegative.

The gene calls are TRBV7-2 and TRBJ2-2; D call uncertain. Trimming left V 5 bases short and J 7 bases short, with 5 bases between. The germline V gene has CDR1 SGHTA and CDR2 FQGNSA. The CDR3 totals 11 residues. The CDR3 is CASSPFGELFF. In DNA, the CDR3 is TGTGCCAGCAGCCCTTTCGGGGAGCTGTTTTTT. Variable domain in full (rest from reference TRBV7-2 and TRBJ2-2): GAGVSQSPSNKVTEKGKDVELRCDPISGHTALYWYRQSLGQGLEFLIYFQGNSAPDKSGLPSDRFSAERTGGSVSTLTIQRTQQEDSAVYLCASSPFGELFFGEGSRLTVL.

This CDR3 reads CASSRGGNSYEQYF. CDR3 in DNA: TGTGCCAGCAGCAGGGGGGGGAACTCCTACGAGCAGTACTTC. The chain employs TRBV7-9 and TRBJ2-7; D is perhaps TRBD2 (7 bases). The CDR3 covers 14 residues. Germline V gene lookup returns CDR1 SEHNR and CDR2 FQNEAQ (reference sequence). Trimming stripped 5 bases from V and 0 bases from J, with 11 bases between.

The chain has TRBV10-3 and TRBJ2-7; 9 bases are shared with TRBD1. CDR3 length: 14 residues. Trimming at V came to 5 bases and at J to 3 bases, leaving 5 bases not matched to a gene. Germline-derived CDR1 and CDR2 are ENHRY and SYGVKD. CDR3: CAISTGQGNYEQYF. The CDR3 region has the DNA TGTGCCATCAGTACGGGACAGGGTAACTACGAGCAGTACTTC.

The CDR3 DNA follows: TGTGCCAGCGGGGAGCGGCCGAACACTGAAGCTTTCTTT. Its translation: CASGERPNTEAFF. The chain has TRBV9 and TRBJ1-1; D unresolved. Trimming removed 7 bases from V and 1 base from J, with 11 bases in between. Germline-derived CDR1 and CDR2 are SGDLS and YYNGEE. CDR3 length: 13 residues.

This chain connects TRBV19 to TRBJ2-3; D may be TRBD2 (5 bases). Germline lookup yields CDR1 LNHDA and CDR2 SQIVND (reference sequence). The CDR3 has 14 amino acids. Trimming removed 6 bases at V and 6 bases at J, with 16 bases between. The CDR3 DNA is TGTGCCAGTAGGGACTCGGTGTCAGCGGATACGCAGTATTTT. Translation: CASRDSVSADTQYF. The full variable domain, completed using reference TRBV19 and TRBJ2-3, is DGGITQSPKYLFRKEGQNVTLSCEQNLNHDAMYWYRQDPGQGLRLIYYSQIVNDFQKGDIAEGYSVSREKKESFPLTVTSAQKNPTAFYLCASRDSVSADTQYFGPGTRLTVL.

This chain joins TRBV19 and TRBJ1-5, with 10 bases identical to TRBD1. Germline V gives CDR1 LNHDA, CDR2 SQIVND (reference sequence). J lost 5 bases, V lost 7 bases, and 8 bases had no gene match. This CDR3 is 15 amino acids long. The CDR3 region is CASTDRGRGDQPQHF. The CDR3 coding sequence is TGTGCCAGTACCGACAGGGGGCGAGGGGATCAGCCCCAGCATTTT.

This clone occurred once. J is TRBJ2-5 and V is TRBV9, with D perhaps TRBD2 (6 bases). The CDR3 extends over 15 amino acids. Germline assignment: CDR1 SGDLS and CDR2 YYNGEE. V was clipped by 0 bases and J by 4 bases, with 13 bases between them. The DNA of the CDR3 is TGTGCCAGCAGCGTAGGCGCCGGGAGCCCAGAGACCCAGTACTTC. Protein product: CASSVGAGSPETQYF.

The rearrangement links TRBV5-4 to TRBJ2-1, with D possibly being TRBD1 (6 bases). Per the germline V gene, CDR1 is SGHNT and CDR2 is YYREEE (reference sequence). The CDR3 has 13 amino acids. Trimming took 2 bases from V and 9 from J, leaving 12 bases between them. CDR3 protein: CASSFNRVGEQFF. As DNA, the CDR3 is TGTGCCAGCAGCTTCAACAGGGTTGGTGAGCAGTTCTTC.

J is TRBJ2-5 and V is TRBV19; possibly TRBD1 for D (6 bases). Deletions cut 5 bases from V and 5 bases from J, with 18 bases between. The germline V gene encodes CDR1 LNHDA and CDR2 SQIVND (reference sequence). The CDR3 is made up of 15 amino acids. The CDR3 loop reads CASSRGTGLTETQYF. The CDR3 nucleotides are TGTGCCAGTAGTCGGGGAACAGGGCTCACGGAGACCCAGTACTTC. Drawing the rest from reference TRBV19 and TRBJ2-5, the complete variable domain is DGGITQSPKYLFRKEGQNVTLSCEQNLNHDAMYWYRQDPGQGLRLIYYSQIVNDFQKGDIAEGYSVSREKKESFPLTVTSAQKNPTAFYLCASSRGTGLTETQYFGPGTRLLVL.